This T cell receptor beta chain is from a study of blood T cell repertoires in COVID-19 (dated by TCRdb to 2020 to 2021). In terms of the full investigation: Collaborator samples came from the United States, Italy and Spain and covered acute and convalescent phases of COVID-19. The prospective study material was composed of cDNA or gDNA derived from T cells, B-cell-depleted T cells, or PBMCs. Deeply sampled blood TCRbeta repertoires from subjects exposed to, actively infected with, or recovered from COVID-19 were included in the dataset. The repertoires were released in a freely available public database intended as a resource for research on the immune response to SARS-CoV-2. The samples were drawn from two sources: the first 160 participants of the ongoing ImmuneRACE study, and 950 to 1,500 subjects contributed by 6 global collaborators. Nearly every sample came with metadata listing a de-identified subject ID, COVID-19 status, age in years and sex. Where available, HLA class I and class II types were obtained from metadata supplied by the sample provider rather than from assay-based typing.

TCRbeta CDR3 regions were amplified from genomic DNA by means of the immunoSEQ Assay, a bias-controlled multiplex PCR. On the authors' methods: Within the assay, amplification of reference gene primers was used to estimate how many nucleated cells each sample contained. To quantify the absolute abundance of each unique TCRbeta CDR3 rearrangement, sequence reads were collapsed and filtered. For each sample, productive Simpson clonality was calculated by taking the square root of Simpson's diversity index across productive rearrangements. Imported from immuneACCESS, the table was reduced by TCRdb to in-frame sequences with V and J called. These copies leave out some clones; in studies compared against another copy, an unresolved V gene accounts for under half, and the cause of the remainder is not known. The DNA was the basis for D and trimming; V, J and clone size are from that table. The sample data list approximately 300,000 clones, and about 83% of these were observed just once. The ten largest clonotypes hold about 1.2% of the sample.

What the research found in general, with its limitations: The quantity of clinical and demographic metadata differed by source and by participant and was supplied without curation.

V is reduced by 2 bases and J by 14 bases, leaving a spacing of 7 bases between them. The CDR3 sequence holds 10 residues, the cysteine and phenylalanine included. The kept DNA is CDR3 alone, 30 bases in frame from the first base. The germline V gene gives CDR1 as MNHNS and CDR2 as SASEGT. Each collaborating institution followed its own protocols to collect whole blood in K2EDTA tubes. For TCRbeta analysis, collaborator samples were shipped as frozen whole blood, as isolated PBMCs, or as DNA extracted from either sample type. As regards this clone: Its antigen remains unidentified. The input lacks base qualities; no much larger clone sits a single base away.

The receptor's source is a woman in her forties or fifties with acute or convalescent COVID-19. Recombination joined TRBV6-1 with TRBJ2-1; the D gene is perhaps TRBD1, from 5 matching bases. The sample taken for sequencing was peripheral blood. DNA sequence: TGTGCCAGCAGTGAACCAGGGAAGTTCTTC. Its amino acids are CASSEPGKFF.